Listed here are 20 T cell receptor beta chains from one sample, sequenced in a study of control samples from healthy donors and cancer patients. This table comes from immunoSEQ multiplex PCR, and its TCRdb copy is limited to in-frame clones, with some not included. This table holds about 120,000 clones, roughly 84% found once. The sequenced sample consisted of blood. The receptors stem from a man aged 35-49 years in good health.

The chain couples TRBV18 to TRBJ2-7; tentatively, D is TRBD1 (6 bases). Between the trimmed V and J ends, which lost 1 base and 5 bases, there was a span of 12 bases. Germline CDR1 and CDR2: KGHSH and LQKENI. The CDR3 loop spans 14 amino acids. The CDR3 reads CASSPQSGAHEQYF. CDR3 bases: TGTGCCAGCTCACCACAGTCAGGGGCCCACGAGCAGTACTTC.

A few counts support this clone. V is TRBV6-1 and J is TRBJ1-1, with D possibly being TRBD1 (5 bases). The ends were cut back, 2 bases at V and 2 bases at J, with 15 bases in the middle. The V gene's germline CDR1 is MNHNS and CDR2 SASEGT. The CDR3 runs to 16 residues. This CDR3 reads CASSERAGTGNTEAFF. Written as DNA, the CDR3 is TGTGCCAGCAGTGAACGAGCAGGGACGGGAAACACTGAAGCTTTCTTT.

The chain employs TRBV29-1 and TRBJ2-1; 8 bases are a match to TRBD1. Germline values: CDR1 SQVTM, CDR2 ANQGSEA. The CDR3 extends over 12 amino acids. Trimming removed 4 bases from V and 8 bases from J; junction bases left unmatched: 4. The CDR3 DNA follows: TGCAGCGTTGGAGGACAGGGCCATGAGCAGTTCTTC. It specifies CSVGGQGHEQFF.

The CDR3 loop is CASTGALSGGAATGELFF. In DNA form, the CDR3 reads TGCGCCAGCACTGGGGCGTTGAGCGGGGGGGCCGCGACCGGGGAGCTGTTTTTT. This chain joins TRBV5-1 and TRBJ2-2; 10 bases align to TRBD2. V lost 6 bases to trimming and J lost 5 bases; unmatched junction nucleotides: 16. This CDR3 comprises 18 residues. CDR1 is SGHRS, CDR2 YFSETQ, per germline. Based on the CDR3 plus reference TRBV5-1 and TRBJ2-2, the full variable domain is KAGVTQTPRYLIKTRGQQVTLSCSPISGHRSVSWYQQTPGQGLQFLFEYFSETQRNKGNFPGRFSGRQFSNSRSEMNVSTLELGDSALYLCASTGALSGGAATGELFFGEGSRLTVL.

V gene TRBV4-3 combines with J gene TRBJ2-2, with 9 bases matching TRBD2. The CDR3 covers 16 residues. Germline CDR1 LGHNA, CDR2 YSLEER. V lost 4 bases, J lost 7 bases, and 10 bases stayed unmatched. This chain's CDR3 is CASSPLGGGGGGELFF. The CDR3 DNA reads TGCGCCAGCAGCCCACTTGGCGGGGGGGGCGGCGGGGAGCTGTTTTTT.

The chain links TRBV4-1 to TRBJ2-1; a possible D gene is TRBD2 (6 bases). This CDR3 region has 15 residues. Germline V CDR1 and CDR2: MGHRA, YSYEKL. V lost 3 bases and J lost 7, with 16 bases in between. Here the CDR3 reads CASSHLQTGRNEQFF. DNA of the CDR3: TGCGCCAGCAGCCACCTTCAGACGGGGAGGAATGAGCAGTTCTTC.

V gene TRBV6-5 combines with J gene TRBJ2-2; TRBD2 is a possible D gene (6 bases). The CDR3 totals 14 residues. Per the germline V gene, CDR1 is MNHEY and CDR2 is SVGAGI. V was pared by 6 bases and J by 4 bases, with 12 bases between. In nucleotides, the CDR3 is TGTGCCAGCAGCCCCCAGGGAGGCACCGGGGAGCTGTTTTTT. It yields the protein CASSPQGGTGELFF.

J is TRBJ1-1 and V is TRBV29-1, with D perhaps TRBD1 (6 bases). Between the trimmed V and J ends, which lost 7 bases and 5 bases, there was a span of 17 bases. The V gene's germline CDR1 is SQVTM and CDR2 ANQGSEA. The CDR3 runs to 13 residues. In DNA, the CDR3 is TGCAGCGCTACTACAACAGGGAAAACTGAAGCTTTCTTT. Its translation is CSATTTGKTEAFF.

The rearrangement links TRBV7-2 to TRBJ2-1, with D possibly being TRBD2 (5 bases). CDR1 SGHTA and CDR2 FQGNSA come from the germline V gene. The CDR3 runs to 15 residues. Trimming removed 1 base at V and 9 bases at J, with 16 bases between. Written as DNA, the CDR3 is TGTGCCAGCAGCTTAGAGGGCCTAGGCCGGGGTGAGCAGTTCTTC. Translating it yields CASSLEGLGRGEQFF.

The chain combines TRBV21-1 with TRBJ2-3; TRBD2 is taken as the D call from the table, unchecked against the DNA. TRBV21-1 is reported as a pseudogene. The CDR3 has 15 residues. CDR3: CASSTGGGVLDTQYF. The CDR3 DNA follows: TGTGCCAGCAGCACCGGCGGGGGGGTATTGGATACGCAGTATTTT.

V is TRBV5-8 and J is TRBJ2-4; 10 positions agree with TRBD1. The CDR3 extends over 15 amino acids. Germline values: CDR1 SGHTS, CDR2 YDEGEE. V dropped 3 bases and J dropped 6; count of bases not matched to a gene: 6. CDR3 coding DNA: TGTGCCAGCAGCTCTGGGACAGGGGATATAAACATTCAGTACTTC. It yields the protein CASSSGTGDINIQYF.

The rearrangement links TRBV2 to TRBJ2-3, with D perhaps given as TRBD1 or TRBD2 (5 bases each). V was cut by 2 bases and J by 6 bases, with 12 bases left in between. The CDR3 spans 14 residues. Germline CDR1 and CDR2: SNHLY and FYNNEI. CDR3: CASSEWLAGDTQYF. As DNA, the CDR3 is TGTGCCAGCAGTGAATGGCTAGCAGGGGATACGCAGTATTTT.

The chain couples TRBV24-1 to TRBJ1-3; no clear D. Between the trimmed V and J ends, which lost 4 bases and 0 bases, there was a span of 9 bases. The CDR3 is 15 residues long. Looked up from germline, CDR1 is KGHDR and CDR2 is SFDVKD. CDR3 bases: TGTGCCACCAGTGAAGGGCCGAACTCTGGAAACACCATATATTTT. Translation gives CATSEGPNSGNTIYF.

V is TRBV4-1 and J is TRBJ1-1; a weak D match, TRBD1 (6 bases). CDR3 size: 21 residues. V was trimmed by 0 bases and J by 1 base, leaving 27 bases between them. In germline, CDR1 is MGHRA, CDR2 YSYEKL. This chain's CDR3 is CASSQEIGRGGPYWWNTEAFF. The CDR3 DNA follows: TGCGCCAGCAGCCAAGAAATTGGTCGGGGGGGGCCCTACTGGTGGAACACTGAAGCTTTCTTT.

The chain recombines TRBV6-2 or TRBV6-3 with TRBJ1-1, with no clear D. Germline CDR1 is MNHEY and CDR2 is SVGEGT. V was cut by 2 bases and J by 0 bases, with 10 bases left in between. This CDR3 is 15 amino acids long. Written as DNA, the CDR3 is TGTGCCAGCAGTTACGCGGGTCACATGAACACTGAAGCTTTCTTT. Protein sequence: CASSYAGHMNTEAFF.

This clone was observed once. This sequence joins TRBV5-1 and TRBJ1-6; possibly TRBD1 for D (5 bases). The CDR3 is 16 residues long. Trimming cost V 5 bases and J 0 bases, with 12 bases left between them. Germline values: CDR1 SGHRS, CDR2 YFSETQ. CDR3 amino acids: CASSRGESSYNSPLHF. CDR3 in DNA: TGCGCCAGCAGTAGGGGCGAGAGCTCCTATAATTCACCCCTCCACTTT.

This chain's CDR3 is CASSLRFSGDQPQHF. The CDR3, as DNA: TGTGCCAGCAGCTTGAGGTTCTCAGGGGATCAGCCCCAGCATTTT. The rearrangement links TRBV5-5 to TRBJ1-5; tentative D call: TRBD1 (6 bases). This CDR3 contains 15 residues. V was shortened by 1 base and J by 5 bases, with 13 bases between the two germline ends. Germline V lookup: CDR1 SGHKS, CDR2 YYEKEE (reference sequence).

This chain links TRBV25-1 with TRBJ2-3; tentatively, D is TRBD2 (5 bases). The length of the CDR3 is 14 residues. V was cut by 4 bases and J by 2 bases, with 10 bases left in between. Germline V CDR1 and CDR2: MGHDK, SYGVNS. For the CDR3, the DNA is TGTGCCAGCAGTGGGCTGAGGGACACAGATACGCAGTATTTT. It codes for CASSGLRDTDTQYF.

This chain connects TRBV18 to TRBJ2-2; D is unclear. Between the trimmed V and J ends, which lost 4 bases and 7 bases, there was a span of 10 bases. The CDR3 extends over 13 amino acids. Germline CDR1 KGHSH, CDR2 LQKENI. CDR3: CASSRSENGELFF. The CDR3 DNA follows: TGTGCCAGCTCACGATCAGAGAACGGGGAGCTGTTTTTT. Full variable domain (rest looked up from reference TRBV18 and TRBJ2-2): NAGVMQNPRHLVRRRGQEARLRCSPMKGHSHVYWYRQLPEEGLKFMVYLQKENIIDESGMPKERFSAEFPKEGPSILRIQQVVRGDSAAYFCASSRSENGELFFGEGSRLTVL.

J is TRBJ1-2 and V is TRBV5-6; 9 bases align to TRBD1. V trimming: 1 base; J trimming: 4 bases; junction bases outside the gene matches: 8. Looked up from germline, CDR1 is SGHDT and CDR2 is YYEEEE. CDR3 length: 16 amino acids. The CDR3 nucleotides are TGTGCCAGCAGCTTGAAATACAGGGGGCCGTTCTATGGCTACACCTTC. As protein: CASSLKYRGPFYGYTF.